A single T cell receptor beta chain is shown here with its context. Generated by immunoSEQ multiplex PCR, the TCRdb table keeps only in-frame clones and is missing some. The sample yields approximately 76,000 clones, 65% to 90% seen once. This specimen comes from a study of technical replicates of blood from four donors. The V gene end was trimmed by 0 bases and the J gene end by 7 bases; junction bases not matched to a gene: 7. Germline V gene lookup returns CDR1 SGHRS and CDR2 YFSETQ. The CDR3 sequence is 14 residues long. The sample taken for sequencing was PBMCs. The TCR originated in a human donor in good health. Some clones in this sample may be carry-over from other donors' samples. V and J are TRBV5-1 and TRBJ2-7, with 7 bases matching TRBD2. As DNA, the CDR3 is TGCGCCAGCAGCTTGGGCTCGCTAGCGGAAGAGCAGTACTTC. It is translated as CASSLGSLAEEQYF.